The clone carrying this T cell receptor beta chain was detected a few times. Its antigen is currently unknown. This sample is drawn from a study of T cell repertoires and HLA-DP antigens. Germline values: CDR1 MGHDK, CDR2 SYGVNS. V was clipped by 4 bases and J by 4 bases, with 5 bases between them. This CDR3 region has 12 residues. Study-level findings and limits: The CD4+ repertoire was not split into naive and memory. Against one allele, clones undetected before culture averaged about 40%; against the other, roughly 50%.

Some clones are missing from TCRdb's copy, which holds only in-frame ones; the method was immunoSEQ multiplex PCR. In the table there are about 110,000 clones, 80% to 95% of which are singletons. The clonotype comes from a woman between 18 and 30 years old in good health and CMV-seronegative. The chain couples TRBV25-1 to TRBJ2-1; unclear D gene. What was sequenced was CD4+ T cells from PBMCs. The CDR3 DNA reads as TGTGCCAGCAGTGGGATATACAATGAGCAGTTCTTC. This codes for CASSGIYNEQFF.